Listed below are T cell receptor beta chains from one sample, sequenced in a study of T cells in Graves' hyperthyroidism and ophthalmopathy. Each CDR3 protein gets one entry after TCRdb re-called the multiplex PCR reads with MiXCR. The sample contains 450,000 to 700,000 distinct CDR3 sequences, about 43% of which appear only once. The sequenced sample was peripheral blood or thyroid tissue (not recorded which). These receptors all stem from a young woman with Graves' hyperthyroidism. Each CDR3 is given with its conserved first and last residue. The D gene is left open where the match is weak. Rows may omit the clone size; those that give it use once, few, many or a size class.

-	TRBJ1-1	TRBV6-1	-	CASSPYPQEVTEAFF
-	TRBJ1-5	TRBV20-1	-	CSAGGGFSNQPQHF
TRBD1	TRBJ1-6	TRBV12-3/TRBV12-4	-	CASSFQTGGEGSPLHF
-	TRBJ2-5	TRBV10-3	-	CAISTTGTQYF
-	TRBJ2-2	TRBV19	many	CASSIISSNTGELFF
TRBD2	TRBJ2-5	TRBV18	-	CASSALAGGFGETQYF
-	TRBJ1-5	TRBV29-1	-	CSFRDTLNQSQHF
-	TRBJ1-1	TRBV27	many	CASSLLGENTEAFF
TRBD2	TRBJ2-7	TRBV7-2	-	CASSLGGLRNEQYF
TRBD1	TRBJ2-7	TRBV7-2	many	CASSLERDRASYEQYF
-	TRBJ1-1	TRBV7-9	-	CASSQMGSEAFF
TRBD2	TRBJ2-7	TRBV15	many	CATSTPGTSGSLNF
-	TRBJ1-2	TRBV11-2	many	CASSSFRVVDYGYTF
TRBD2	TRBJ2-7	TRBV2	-	CASSEGGRALSYEQYF
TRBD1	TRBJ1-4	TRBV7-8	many	CASSLGGVGTVLEKLFF
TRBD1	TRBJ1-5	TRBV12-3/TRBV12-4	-	CASSLSGGTYEHF
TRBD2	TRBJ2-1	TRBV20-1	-	CSAPRGSGRGSEQFF
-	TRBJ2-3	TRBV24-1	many	CATSEDSTDTQYF
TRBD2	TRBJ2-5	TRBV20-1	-	CSAPGTSGRAQYF
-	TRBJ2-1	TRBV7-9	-	CASSVGEGDSYNEQFF
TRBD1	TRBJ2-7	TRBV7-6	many	CASSIGQGYEQYF
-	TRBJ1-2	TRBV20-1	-	CSAENRAYYGYTF
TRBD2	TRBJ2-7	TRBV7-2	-	CASSHGAGAIDEQYF
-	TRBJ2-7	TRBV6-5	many	CASSQVGDGEQYF
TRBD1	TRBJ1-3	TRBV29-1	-	CSVAWDRGDGNTIYF
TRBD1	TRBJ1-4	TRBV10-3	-	CATGGGGREKLFF
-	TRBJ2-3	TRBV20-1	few	CSASAHRTDTQYF
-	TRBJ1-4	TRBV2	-	CASSDIQVRGEKLFF
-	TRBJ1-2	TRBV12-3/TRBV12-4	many	CASSPGTAGYTF
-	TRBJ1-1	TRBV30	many	CAWSRGYTEAFF
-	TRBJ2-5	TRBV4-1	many	CASSQDLQGPWETQYF
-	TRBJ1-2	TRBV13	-	CASSLVGRGGYGYTF
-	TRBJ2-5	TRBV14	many	CASSQHNQETQYF
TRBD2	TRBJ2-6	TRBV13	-	CASSLTSGTNTGANVLTF
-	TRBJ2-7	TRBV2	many	CASSEAKSRQYF
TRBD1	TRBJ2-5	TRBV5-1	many	CASSPGQRSQETQYF
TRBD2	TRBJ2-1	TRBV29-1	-	CSVPPSGPHSDEQFF
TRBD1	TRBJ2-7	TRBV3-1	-	CASSQGTGFYEQYF
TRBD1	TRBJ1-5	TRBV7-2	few	CASRFQGGRGQPQHF
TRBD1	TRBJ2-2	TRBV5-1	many	CASNRDRRTGELFF
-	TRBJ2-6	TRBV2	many	CASSATEPNVLTF
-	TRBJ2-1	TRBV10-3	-	CAISDGVQNYNEQFF
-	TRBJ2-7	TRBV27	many	CASIPASSGEQYF
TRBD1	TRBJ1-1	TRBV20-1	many	CSAYQGAGEAFF
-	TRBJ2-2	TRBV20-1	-	CSVERSTNTGKLFF
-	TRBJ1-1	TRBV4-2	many	CASSQQDTEAFF
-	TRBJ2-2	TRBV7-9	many	CASSPRGSPEGGELFF
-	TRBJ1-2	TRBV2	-	CASRGDRRSDGYTF
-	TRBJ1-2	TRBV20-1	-	CSARDQRVGSGYTF
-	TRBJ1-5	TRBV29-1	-	CSGVGGPLEPQHF
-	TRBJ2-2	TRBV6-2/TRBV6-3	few	CASSYSTGKENGELFF
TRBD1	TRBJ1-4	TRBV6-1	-	CASSPPQGASEKLFF